The 13 T cell receptor beta chains listed next were all sequenced from one sample in a study of OX40 agonist ivuxolimab in advanced cancers. The assay was immunoSEQ multiplex PCR, and TCRdb's table has in-frame clones only and misses some. The repertoire includes about 100,000 clones, approximately 89% of them detected once, and around 0.15% sits in the top ten. The specimen was CD4+ or CD8+ T cells sorted from blood, collected in a trial of the OX40 agonist ivuxolimab. The receptors were sampled from an adult with an advanced solid tumor such as melanoma, head and neck, liver or kidney cancer.

As for this clone: This sample includes further DNA sequences coding for the same CDR3. J is TRBJ2-7 and V is TRBV30; D might be TRBD2 (5 bases). The V and J ends lost 3 bases and 3 bases respectively, with 12 bases between them. Per the germline V gene, CDR1 is GTSNPN and CDR2 is SVGIG (reference sequence). The CDR3 has 13 residues. The CDR3 protein is CAWSFPRVYEQYF. The CDR3 nucleotides are TGTGCCTGGAGCTTCCCGCGGGTCTACGAGCAGTACTTC.

The rearrangement joins TRBV30 to TRBJ1-4; D may be TRBD1 (5 bases). V gave up 2 bases and J gave up 3 bases, with 13 bases separating them. Germline CDR1 GTSNPN, CDR2 SVGIG (reference sequence). This CDR3 has 15 amino acids. The DNA of the CDR3 is TGTGCCTGGAGTCCTTGGACGGGACCTAATGAAAAACTGTTTTTT. Amino acids: CAWSPWTGPNEKLFF.

V and J are TRBV5-1 and TRBJ1-1; D ambiguous. V gave up 9 bases and J gave up 1 base, with 10 bases separating them. The length of the CDR3 is 12 residues. CDR1 is SGHRS and CDR2 is YFSETQ in the germline V gene. The CDR3: CATRMGNTEAFF. CDR3 DNA: TGCGCCACCCGGATGGGGAACACTGAAGCTTTCTTT. The full variable domain, completed using reference TRBV5-1 and TRBJ1-1, is KAGVTQTPRYLIKTRGQQVTLSCSPISGHRSVSWYQQTPGQGLQFLFEYFSETQRNKGNFPGRFSGRQFSNSRSEMNVSTLELGDSALYLCATRMGNTEAFFGQGTRLTVV.

The CDR3 here is CASSGATSPYNEQFF. CDR3 DNA: TGTGCCAGCAGTGGTGCGACTAGTCCCTACAATGAGCAGTTCTTC. This sequence joins TRBV2 and TRBJ2-1, with D perhaps TRBD2 (6 bases). Trimming pared 4 bases from V and 2 bases from J, leaving 12 bases between. The germline gives CDR1 SNHLY, CDR2 FYNNEI. The CDR3 covers 15 residues.

V usage is TRBV28 and J usage is TRBJ1-2; possible D gene TRBD1, 6 bases. The germline V gene encodes CDR1 MDHEN and CDR2 SYDVKM. The V end was cut by 8 bases, the J end by 3 bases, with 13 bases between. There are 13 residues in the CDR3. The DNA of the CDR3 is TGTGCCAGCTTCTGGTCAGGGGACTATGGCTACACCTTC. Amino acid sequence: CASFWSGDYGYTF.

CDR3 coding DNA: TGTGCCAGCAGTACCGGAGGTTGGGGGGAAAAACTGTTTTTT. Protein sequence: CASSTGGWGEKLFF. The chain couples TRBV6-1 to TRBJ1-4; perhaps TRBD1 as D (5 bases). Trimming took off 5 bases at V and 8 bases at J, with 15 bases between the two ends. Germline V gene sequence: CDR1 MNHNS, CDR2 SASEGT. The CDR3 covers 14 residues.

The chain combines TRBV27 with TRBJ2-7; TRBD1 matches at 7 bases. Trimming took 6 bases from V and 6 from J; bases not matched to a gene: 11. This CDR3 has 14 residues. Germline loops: CDR1 MNHEY, CDR2 SMNVEV (reference sequence). DNA of the CDR3: TGTGCCAGCAGCCCACCGGGACAGTATTCCGAGCAGTACTTC. Encoded protein: CASSPPGQYSEQYF.

The chain employs TRBV19 and TRBJ1-3, with D uncertain. V was pared by 5 bases and J by 0 bases, with 8 bases between. Per the germline V gene, CDR1 is LNHDA and CDR2 is SQIVND (reference sequence). The CDR3 is 14 amino acids. CDR3 residues: CASSPRASGNTIYF. The CDR3 bases are TGTGCCAGTAGTCCCCGGGCCTCTGGAAACACCATATATTTT.

The V and J genes are TRBV7-7 and TRBJ2-2; 9 nucleotides match TRBD2. Germline CDR1 and CDR2: SSHAT and FNYEAQ (reference sequence). The CDR3 is made up of 18 amino acids. The V and J ends lost 5 bases and 2 bases, in that order; junction bases with no gene match: 12. The CDR3 nucleotides read TGTGCCAGCAGCCCCGGATTTCCGGGACTAGCAAACACCGGGGAGCTGTTTTTT. It codes for CASSPGFPGLANTGELFF.

This clone turned up a few times. The V gene is TRBV2, the J gene TRBJ1-4, with D perhaps matching TRBD1 (6 bases). The CDR3 has 13 residues. Per germline, CDR1 SNHLY and CDR2 FYNNEI. Deletions cut 6 bases from V and 13 bases from J, with 18 bases between. In DNA, the CDR3 is TGTGCCAGCAGGACTAGTCAGGACAGCCTACTGTTTTTT. Its translation is CASRTSQDSLLFF.

The V gene is TRBV7-8, the J gene TRBJ2-7, with 9 bases fitting TRBD1. Germline assignment: CDR1 SGHVS and CDR2 FQNEAQ. With V trimmed by 4 bases and J by 2 bases, 3 bases remained unmatched. The CDR3 contains 14 residues. The CDR3 DNA sequence: TGTGCCAGCAGCTCCGGGACAGGGACCTACGAGCAGTACTTC. This sequence encodes CASSSGTGTYEQYF.

The chain uses TRBV11-1 and TRBJ2-3; the match to TRBD2 covers 9 bases. From germline, CDR1 is SGHAT and CDR2 FQDESV (reference sequence). Trimming cost V 2 bases and J 4 bases; bases outside gene matches: 7. The CDR3 sequence is 16 residues long. CDR3 in amino acids: CASSLWLAGEADTQYF. DNA for the CDR3: TGTGCCAGCAGCTTATGGTTAGCGGGAGAAGCAGATACGCAGTATTTT.

The rearrangement links TRBV30 to TRBJ1-1; perhaps TRBD1 as D (5 bases). Germline CDR1 reads GTSNPN; CDR2 reads SVGIG (reference sequence). The V gene lost 4 bases and the J gene lost 7 bases, with 13 bases spanning the gap. This CDR3 is 12 amino acids long. CDR3 sequence reads: CAWIVGGSEAFF. The CDR3 DNA sequence: TGTGCCTGGATTGTGGGGGGGAGTGAAGCTTTCTTT.